The 27 T cell receptor beta chains given below trace back to one sample, sequenced in a study of shared clonotypes between healthy human individuals. Sequenced by immunoSEQ multiplex PCR; TCRdb stores in-frame clones only, minus some. The sample lists over 700,000 clones, 72% seen once, with around 1.8% in the top ten. The sample was memory CD4+ T cells sorted from blood. Subset meaning: CD45RA-negative fraction. These TCRs come from a woman in her thirties in good health.

The V call is TRBV11-1, the J call TRBJ2-1, with 8 positions matching TRBD1. The CDR3 loop spans 16 amino acids. After removal of 5 bases from V and 3 bases from J, the junction contained 9 bases not matched to a gene. The germline V gene encodes CDR1 SGHAT and CDR2 FQDESV (reference sequence). In DNA, the CDR3 is TGTGCCAGCAGCCTAGAGAGACAGGGGAGCTACAATGAGCAGTTCTTC. Translation gives CASSLERQGSYNEQFF.

This chain joins TRBV28 and TRBJ1-2; D remains ambiguous. Germline lookup yields CDR1 MDHEN and CDR2 SYDVKM. The length of the CDR3 is 12 residues. Trimming took 3 bases from V and 4 from J, leaving 6 bases between them. Here the CDR3 reads CASSLARYGYTF. The CDR3, as DNA: TGTGCCAGCAGTTTGGCACGCTATGGCTACACCTTC.

The chain links TRBV18 to TRBJ2-5; a weak D match, TRBD1 (5 bases). The CDR3 length is 14 residues. Germline-derived CDR1 and CDR2 are KGHSH and LQKENI. Trimming removed 3 bases from V and 6 bases from J, with 14 bases in between. The CDR3 DNA reads as TGTGCCAGCTCACCGGAGACAGAAGGGCAGACCCAGTACTTC. As protein: CASSPETEGQTQYF.

This rearrangement joins TRBV28 to TRBJ2-7; D is uncertain. The CDR3 consists of 11 residues. Trimming cost V 4 bases and J 2 bases, with 3 bases left between them. The V gene's germline CDR1 is MDHEN and CDR2 SYDVKM. In nucleotides, the CDR3 is TGTGCCAGCAGTTGGACCTACGAGCAGTACTTC. Translation: CASSWTYEQYF.

The chain's CDR3 is CASSMTGVTEAFF. For the CDR3, the DNA is TGTGCCAGCAGTATGACAGGGGTTACTGAAGCTTTCTTT. The rearrangement uses TRBV2 and TRBJ1-1; 8 nucleotides align to TRBD1. Germline CDR1 SNHLY, CDR2 FYNNEI. The V gene end was trimmed by 5 bases and the J gene end by 5 bases; junction bases not matched to a gene: 4. This CDR3 has 13 residues.

With regard to this clone: The same CDR3 is also encoded by other DNA sequences in this sample. V usage is TRBV28 and J usage is TRBJ1-2; no clear D gene. The CDR3 extends over 12 amino acids. Germline CDR1 and CDR2: MDHEN and SYDVKM. V dropped 3 bases and J dropped 4 bases, with 6 bases sitting between them. The CDR3 coding sequence is TGTGCCAGCAGTTTCGGAAGCTATGGCTACACCTTC. It codes for CASSFGSYGYTF.

The chain employs TRBV7-3 and TRBJ2-1; 9 bases are a match to TRBD2. The V gene's germline CDR1 is SGHTA and CDR2 FQGTGA. J was trimmed by 5 bases and V by 3 bases; bases with no gene match: 2. The CDR3 covers 14 residues. This chain's CDR3 is CASSFSGSNNEQFF. CDR3 DNA sequence: TGTGCCAGCAGCTTTAGCGGGAGTAACAATGAGCAGTTCTTC.

The chain combines TRBV6-4 with TRBJ2-1, with D unclear. There are 16 residues in the CDR3. V was trimmed by 3 bases and J by 0 bases, leaving 12 bases between them. The germline gives CDR1 MRHNA, CDR2 SNTAGT. The CDR3 is CASSEGSSSSYNEQFF. CDR3 bases: TGTGCCAGCAGTGAGGGATCCTCGAGCTCCTACAATGAGCAGTTCTTC.

The V gene is TRBV6-1, the J gene TRBJ2-3; no definite D call. There are 13 residues in the CDR3. In germline, CDR1 is MNHNS, CDR2 SASEGT. Trimming left V 10 bases short and J 0 bases short, with 11 bases between. Here the CDR3 reads CATTPQSTDTQYF. In DNA form, the CDR3 reads TGTGCCACCACGCCACAGAGCACAGATACGCAGTATTTT.

The gene calls are TRBV11-2 and TRBJ2-3; the D gene is possibly TRBD2 (6 bases). CDR1 and CDR2 from the germline V gene are SGHAT and FQNNGV. The CDR3 is 15 residues long. V gave up 5 bases and J gave up 1 base, with 13 bases separating them. For the CDR3, the DNA is TGTGCCAGCAGCATGAGACTAGTCGGCACAGATACGCAGTATTTT. Translating gives CASSMRLVGTDTQYF.

V and J are TRBV9 and TRBJ2-2, with D perhaps TRBD2 (5 bases). The CDR3 consists of 14 residues. The V gene lost 0 bases and the J gene lost 7 bases, with 10 bases spanning the gap. Germline loops: CDR1 SGDLS, CDR2 YYNGEE. This chain's CDR3 is CASSVGGVNGELFF. CDR3 DNA sequence: TGTGCCAGCAGCGTAGGGGGAGTTAACGGGGAGCTGTTTTTT.

This chain uses TRBV13 with TRBJ2-1, with D perhaps assigned TRBD1 or TRBD2 (7 bases each). CDR1 PRHDT and CDR2 FYEKMQ come from the germline V gene (reference sequence). V was pared by 2 bases and J by 13 bases, with 15 bases between. This CDR3 comprises 13 residues. As DNA, the CDR3 is TGTGCCAGCAGCTTAAGGGGGCGGGAGTACCAGTTCTTC. Translation: CASSLRGREYQFF.

The rearrangement joins TRBV28 to TRBJ1-2; 10 bases agree with TRBD1. V lost 5 bases, J lost 2 bases, and 8 bases stayed unmatched. The germline gives CDR1 MDHEN, CDR2 SYDVKM. The CDR3 runs to 16 residues. In DNA, the CDR3 is TGTGCCAGCAGTCCCCTCGGGGACAGGGGAAACTATGGCTACACCTTC. Protein sequence: CASSPLGDRGNYGYTF.

The genes are TRBV7-3 and TRBJ1-1, with D unclear. In germline, CDR1 is SGHTA, CDR2 FQGTGA. The CDR3 sequence is 14 residues long. Deletions cut 2 bases from V and 1 base from J, with 8 bases between. DNA of the CDR3: TGTGCCAGCAGCTTATCGTCGGAGAACACTGAAGCTTTCTTT. It encodes CASSLSSENTEAFF.

The V call is TRBV6-1, the J call TRBJ1-4, with 10 bases fitting TRBD1. Germline CDR1 and CDR2: MNHNS and SASEGT. The CDR3 runs 14 residues. Losses at the gene ends were 8 bases for V and 2 bases for J; bases not matched to a gene: 2. CDR3 DNA: TGTGCCAGCGGACAGGGGGATACTAATGAAAAACTGTTTTTT. Its protein is CASGQGDTNEKLFF.

The genes are TRBV5-1 and TRBJ2-2, with unresolved D. V lost 2 bases and J lost 3, with 8 bases in between. This CDR3 has 14 residues. CDR1 and CDR2 from the germline V gene are SGHRS and YFSETQ. The CDR3 DNA sequence: TGCGCCAGCAGCTTAATGGCAGACACCGGGGAGCTGTTTTTT. Amino acid sequence: CASSLMADTGELFF.

The gene calls are TRBV4-2 and TRBJ1-3; a weak D match, TRBD1 (6 bases). Trimming cost V 4 bases and J 4 bases, with 8 bases left between them. The CDR3 has 13 residues. Germline V gene sequence: CDR1 LGHNA, CDR2 YNFKEQ. The CDR3 DNA sequence: TGTGCCAGCAGCCCAGGACAGGGAAACACCATATATTTT. Its protein product is CASSPGQGNTIYF.

This clone was observed a handful of times. V usage is TRBV19 and J usage is TRBJ2-7; 9 bases fit TRBD1. Trimming at V came to 10 bases and at J to 6 bases, leaving 10 bases not matched to a gene. The CDR3 is 13 residues long. Germline loops: CDR1 LNHDA, CDR2 SQIVND (reference sequence). The CDR3 sequence: CATWDREFREQYF. The CDR3 DNA reads TGTGCCACCTGGGACAGGGAGTTCCGCGAGCAGTACTTC.

Regarding this clone: A much larger clone lies a single base off, so this may be a read error. The V and J genes are TRBV14 and TRBJ2-7; 9 bases agree with TRBD1. The germline V gene encodes CDR1 SGHDN and CDR2 FVKESK. The V gene end was trimmed by 6 bases and the J gene end by 6 bases; junction bases not matched to a gene: 3. CDR3 length: 12 amino acids. This CDR3 reads CASRGTGSEQYF. The CDR3 DNA sequence: TGTGCCAGCAGGGGGACAGGGAGCGAGCAGTACTTC. Based on the CDR3 plus reference TRBV14 and TRBJ2-7, the full variable domain is EAGVTQFPSHSVIEKGQTVTLRCDPISGHDNLYWYRRVMGKEIKFLLHFVKESKQDESGMPNNRFLAERTGGTYSTLKVQPAELEDSGVYFCASRGTGSEQYFGPGTRLTVT.

J is TRBJ2-5 and V is TRBV28; TRBD1 matches 8 bases. Unmatched junction bases numbered 8, after V lost 6 bases and J lost 5 bases. From germline, CDR1 is MDHEN and CDR2 SYDVKM. The CDR3 length is 14 residues. Written as DNA, the CDR3 is TGTGCCAGCAGGGGCACAGGGGGTTCGGAGACCCAGTACTTC. Protein: CASRGTGGSETQYF. Combining the CDR3 with reference TRBV28 and TRBJ2-5 gives the whole variable domain DVKVTQSSRYLVKRTGEKVFLECVQDMDHENMFWYRQDPGLGLRLIYFSYDVKMKEKGDIPEGYSVSREKKERFSLILESASTNQTSMYLCASRGTGGSETQYFGPGTRLLVL.

This clone was observed a handful of times. The V and J genes are TRBV25-1 and TRBJ2-7, with 9 bases matching TRBD1. CDR1 and CDR2 (germline): MGHDK, SYGVNS. The CDR3 is made up of 15 amino acids. Trimming removed 3 bases from V and 5 bases from J; junction bases left unmatched: 8. The CDR3 loop is CASSDPNRGPDEQYF. The CDR3 DNA sequence: TGTGCCAGCAGTGATCCCAACAGGGGGCCTGACGAGCAGTACTTC.

The sample holds a few counts of this clone. This sequence joins TRBV6-4 and TRBJ2-1; 7 positions agree with TRBD1. This CDR3 is built from 16 residues. In germline, CDR1 is MRHNA, CDR2 SNTAGT. J was trimmed by 0 bases and V by 2 bases; bases with no gene match: 4. The CDR3 coding sequence is TGTGCCAGCAGTGACAGGGCAGGGGGCTCCTACAATGAGCAGTTCTTC. It specifies CASSDRAGGSYNEQFF.

This clone appeared once. J is TRBJ2-1 and V is TRBV6-5; 11 bases are a match to TRBD2. The length of the CDR3 is 16 residues. V was clipped by 3 bases and J by 8 bases; unmatched bases: 9. CDR1 is MNHEY and CDR2 is SVGAGI in the germline V gene. The CDR3 sequence is CASSYSGRASRDEQFF. For the CDR3, the DNA is TGTGCCAGCAGTTATAGCGGGAGGGCCTCCCGGGATGAGCAGTTCTTC.

The V and J genes are TRBV2 and TRBJ2-1, with a weak D call TRBD2 (5 bases). Germline-derived CDR1 and CDR2 are SNHLY and FYNNEI. This CDR3 spans 16 amino acids. Trimming shortened V by 5 bases and J by 10 bases, and 24 bases separated the two germline ends. The CDR3 spells CASSRTGGNSYQEQFF. The CDR3 DNA reads as TGTGCCAGCAGTCGAACTGGAGGAAACTCGTACCAGGAGCAGTTCTTC. Complete variable domain (other parts from reference TRBV2 and TRBJ2-1): EPEVTQTPSHQVTQMGQEVILRCVPISNHLYFYWYRQILGQKVEFLVSFYNNEISEKSEIFDDQFSVERPDGSNFTLKIRSTKLEDSAMYFCASSRTGGNSYQEQFFGPGTRLTVL.

This clone was counted between two and nine times. This specimen includes other DNA sequences encoding the same CDR3. The chain links TRBV15 to TRBJ2-3, with D uncertain. The germline V and J ends were trimmed by 1 base and 5 bases, with 4 bases remaining between them. CDR3 length: 12 amino acids. Per germline, CDR1 LNHNV and CDR2 YYDKDF (reference sequence). Here the CDR3 reads CATSRARDTQYF. The CDR3, as DNA: TGTGCCACCAGCAGAGCCCGAGATACGCAGTATTTT. Filled out from reference TRBV15 and TRBJ2-3, the complete variable domain reads DAMVIQNPRYQVTQFGKPVTLSCSQTLNHNVMYWYQQKSSQAPKLLFHYYDKDFNNEADTPDNFQSRRPNTSFCFLDIRSPGLGDTAMYLCATSRARDTQYFGPGTRLTVL.

The V gene is TRBV28, the J gene TRBJ2-5; possibly TRBD2 for D (6 bases). Looked up from germline, CDR1 is MDHEN and CDR2 is SYDVKM. The CDR3 consists of 13 residues. V lost 6 bases to trimming and J lost 7 bases, with 15 bases between them. Written as DNA, the CDR3 is TGTGCCAGCAGGAGACCTTCCGGGGGGACCCAGTACTTC. Protein product: CASRRPSGGTQYF.

This clone was counted ten times or more. The chain is built from TRBV2 and TRBJ2-7; 9 positions agree with TRBD2. J gave up 6 bases and V 4 bases, and 4 bases lay outside the gene matches. The CDR3 has 13 residues. CDR1 and CDR2 (germline): SNHLY, FYNNEI. The CDR3 region is CASSASGMGEQYF. The DNA of the CDR3 is TGTGCCAGCAGTGCTAGCGGGATGGGCGAGCAGTACTTC.